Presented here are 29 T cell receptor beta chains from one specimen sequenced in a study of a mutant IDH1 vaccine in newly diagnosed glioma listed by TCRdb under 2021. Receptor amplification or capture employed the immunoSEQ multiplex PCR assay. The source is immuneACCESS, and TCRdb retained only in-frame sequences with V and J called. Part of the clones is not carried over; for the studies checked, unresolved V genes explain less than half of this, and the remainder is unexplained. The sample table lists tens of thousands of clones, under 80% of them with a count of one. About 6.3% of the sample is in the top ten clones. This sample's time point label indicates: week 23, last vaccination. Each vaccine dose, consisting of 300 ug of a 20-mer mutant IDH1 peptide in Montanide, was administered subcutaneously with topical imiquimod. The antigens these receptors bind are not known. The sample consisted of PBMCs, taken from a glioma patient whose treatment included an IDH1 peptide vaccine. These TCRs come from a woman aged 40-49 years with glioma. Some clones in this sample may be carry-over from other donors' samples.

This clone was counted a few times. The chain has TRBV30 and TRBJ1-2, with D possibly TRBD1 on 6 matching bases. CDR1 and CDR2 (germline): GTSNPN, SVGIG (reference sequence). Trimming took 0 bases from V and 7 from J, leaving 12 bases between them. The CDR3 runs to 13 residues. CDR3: CAWSVVQGSGYTF. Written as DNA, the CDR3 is TGTGCCTGGAGTGTGGTACAGGGCTCTGGCTACACCTTC.

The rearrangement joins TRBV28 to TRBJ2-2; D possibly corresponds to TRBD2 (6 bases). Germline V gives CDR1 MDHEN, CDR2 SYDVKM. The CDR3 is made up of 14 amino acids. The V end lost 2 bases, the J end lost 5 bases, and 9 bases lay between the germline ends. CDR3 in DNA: TGTGCCAGCAGTTTAACGGGAGCGACCGGGGAGCTGTTTTTT. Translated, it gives CASSLTGATGELFF.

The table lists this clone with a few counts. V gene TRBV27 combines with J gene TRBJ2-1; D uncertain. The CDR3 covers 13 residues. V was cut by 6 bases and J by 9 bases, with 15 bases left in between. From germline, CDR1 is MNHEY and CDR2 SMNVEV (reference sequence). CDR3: CASSPSAALEQFF. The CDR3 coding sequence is TGTGCCAGCAGCCCCTCTGCGGCCCTTGAGCAGTTCTTC.

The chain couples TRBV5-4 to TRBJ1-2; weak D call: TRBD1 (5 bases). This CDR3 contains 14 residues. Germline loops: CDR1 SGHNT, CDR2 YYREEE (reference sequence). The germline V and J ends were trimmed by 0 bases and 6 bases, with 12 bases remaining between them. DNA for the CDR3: TGTGCCAGCAGCTTGGGGGTGGGGGGAGATGGCTACACCTTC. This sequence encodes CASSLGVGGDGYTF.

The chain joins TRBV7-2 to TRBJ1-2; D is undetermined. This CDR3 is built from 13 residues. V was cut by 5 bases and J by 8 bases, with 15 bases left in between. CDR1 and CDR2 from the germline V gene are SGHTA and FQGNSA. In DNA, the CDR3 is TGTGCCAGCAGCCCTCAGAAGGACGACGGCTACACCTTC. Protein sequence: CASSPQKDDGYTF.

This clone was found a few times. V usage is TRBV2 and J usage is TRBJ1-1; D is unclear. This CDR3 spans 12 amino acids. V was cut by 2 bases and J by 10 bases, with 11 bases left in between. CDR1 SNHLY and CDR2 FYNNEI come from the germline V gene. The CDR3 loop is CASSERIEVAFF. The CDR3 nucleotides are TGTGCCAGCAGTGAAAGGATCGAGGTAGCTTTCTTT.

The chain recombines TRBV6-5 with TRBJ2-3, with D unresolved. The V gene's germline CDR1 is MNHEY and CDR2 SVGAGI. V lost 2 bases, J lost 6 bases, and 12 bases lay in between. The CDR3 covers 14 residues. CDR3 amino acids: CASSYGGMKDTQYF. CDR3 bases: TGTGCCAGCAGTTACGGTGGAATGAAGGATACGCAGTATTTT.

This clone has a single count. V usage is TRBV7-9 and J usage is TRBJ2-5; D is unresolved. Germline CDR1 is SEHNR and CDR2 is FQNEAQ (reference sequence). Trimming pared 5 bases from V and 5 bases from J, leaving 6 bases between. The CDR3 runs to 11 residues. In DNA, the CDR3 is TGTGCCAGCAGCCCAAGGGAGACCCAGTACTTC. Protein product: CASSPRETQYF. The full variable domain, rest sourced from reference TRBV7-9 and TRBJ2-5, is DTGVSQNPRHKITKRGQNVTFRCDPISEHNRLYWYRQTLGQGPEFLTYFQNEAQLEKSRLLSDRFSAERPKGSFSTLEIQRTEQGDSAMYLCASSPRETQYFGPGTRLLVL.

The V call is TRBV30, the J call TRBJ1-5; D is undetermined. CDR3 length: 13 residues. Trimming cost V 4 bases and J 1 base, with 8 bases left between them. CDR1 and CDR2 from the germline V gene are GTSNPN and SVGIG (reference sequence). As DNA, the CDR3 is TGTGCCTGGAATTCCCTAAGCAATCAGCCCCAGCATTTT. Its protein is CAWNSLSNQPQHF.

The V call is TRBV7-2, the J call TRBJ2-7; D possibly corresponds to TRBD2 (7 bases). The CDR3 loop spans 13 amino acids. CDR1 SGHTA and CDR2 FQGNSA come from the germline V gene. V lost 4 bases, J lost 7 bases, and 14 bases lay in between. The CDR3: CASSSRGGLEQYF. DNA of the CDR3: TGTGCCAGCAGCTCCCGCGGGGGCCTGGAGCAGTACTTC.

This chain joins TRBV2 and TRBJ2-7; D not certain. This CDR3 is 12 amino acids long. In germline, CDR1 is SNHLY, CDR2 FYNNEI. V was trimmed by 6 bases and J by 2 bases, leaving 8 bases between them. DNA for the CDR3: TGTGCCAGCAGGGACGGAACCTACGAGCAGTACTTC. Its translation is CASRDGTYEQYF.

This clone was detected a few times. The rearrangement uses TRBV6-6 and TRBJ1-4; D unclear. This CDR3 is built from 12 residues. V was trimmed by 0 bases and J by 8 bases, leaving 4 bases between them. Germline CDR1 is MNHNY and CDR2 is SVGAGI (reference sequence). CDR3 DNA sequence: TGTGCCAGCAGTTACTCGAAGGAAAAACTGTTTTTT. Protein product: CASSYSKEKLFF.

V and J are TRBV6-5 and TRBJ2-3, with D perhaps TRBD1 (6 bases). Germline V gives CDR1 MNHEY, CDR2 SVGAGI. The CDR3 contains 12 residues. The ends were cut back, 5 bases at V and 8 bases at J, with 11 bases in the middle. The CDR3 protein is CASSNRVSTQYF. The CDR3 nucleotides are TGTGCCAGCAGTAACAGGGTGTCTACGCAGTATTTT.

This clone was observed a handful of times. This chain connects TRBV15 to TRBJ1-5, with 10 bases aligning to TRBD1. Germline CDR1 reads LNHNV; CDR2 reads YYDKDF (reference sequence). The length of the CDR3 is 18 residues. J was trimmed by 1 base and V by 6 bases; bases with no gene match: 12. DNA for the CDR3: TGTGCCACCAGACGAGGGACAGGGGTGGGGCGAAGCAATCAGCCCCAGCATTTT. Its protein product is CATRRGTGVGRSNQPQHF.

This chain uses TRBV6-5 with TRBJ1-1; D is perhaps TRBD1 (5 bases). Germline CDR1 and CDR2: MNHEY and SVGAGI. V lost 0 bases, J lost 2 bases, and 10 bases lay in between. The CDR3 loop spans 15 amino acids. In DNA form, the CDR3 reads TGTGCCAGCAGTTACTCCACGACAGTAAACACTGAAGCTTTCTTT. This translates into CASSYSTTVNTEAFF.

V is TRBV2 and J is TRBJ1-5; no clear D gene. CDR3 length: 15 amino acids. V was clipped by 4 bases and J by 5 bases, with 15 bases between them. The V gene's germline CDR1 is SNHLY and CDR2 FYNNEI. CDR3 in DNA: TGTGCCAGCAGTGCGTGGGTGTCTACCGATCAGCCCCAGCATTTT. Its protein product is CASSAWVSTDQPQHF.

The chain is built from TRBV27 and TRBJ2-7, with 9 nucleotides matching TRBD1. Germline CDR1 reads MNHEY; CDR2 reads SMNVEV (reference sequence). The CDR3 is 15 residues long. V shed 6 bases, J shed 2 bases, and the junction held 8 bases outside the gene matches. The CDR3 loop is CASRTEDRGTYEQYF. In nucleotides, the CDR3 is TGTGCCAGCAGGACCGAGGACAGGGGAACCTACGAGCAGTACTTC.

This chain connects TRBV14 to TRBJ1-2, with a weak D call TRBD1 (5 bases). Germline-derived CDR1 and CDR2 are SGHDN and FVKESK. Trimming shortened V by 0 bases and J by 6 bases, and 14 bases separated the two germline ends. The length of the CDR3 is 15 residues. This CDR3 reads CASSQEWGGADGYTF. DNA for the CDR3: TGTGCCAGCAGCCAAGAATGGGGAGGGGCGGATGGCTACACCTTC. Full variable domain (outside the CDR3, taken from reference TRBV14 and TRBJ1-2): EAGVTQFPSHSVIEKGQTVTLRCDPISGHDNLYWYRRVMGKEIKFLLHFVKESKQDESGMPNNRFLAERTGGTYSTLKVQPAELEDSGVYFCASSQEWGGADGYTFGSGTRLTVV.

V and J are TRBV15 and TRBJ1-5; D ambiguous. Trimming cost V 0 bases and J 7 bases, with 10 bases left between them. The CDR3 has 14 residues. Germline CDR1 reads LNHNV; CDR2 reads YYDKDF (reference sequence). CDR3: CATSRDSRAQPQHF. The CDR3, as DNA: TGTGCCACCAGCAGAGACTCTCGGGCCCAGCCCCAGCATTTT.

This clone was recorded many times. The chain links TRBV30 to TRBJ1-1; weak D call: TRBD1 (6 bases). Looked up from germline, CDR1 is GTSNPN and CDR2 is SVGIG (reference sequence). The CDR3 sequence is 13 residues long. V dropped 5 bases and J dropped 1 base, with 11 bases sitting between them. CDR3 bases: TGTGCCTGGGGAGGACAGCAGAACACTGAAGCTTTCTTT. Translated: CAWGGQQNTEAFF. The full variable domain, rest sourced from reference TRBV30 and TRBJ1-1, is SQTIHQWPATLVQPVGSPLSLECTVEGTSNPNLYWYRQAAGRGLQLLFYSVGIGQISSEVPQNLSASRPQDRQFILSSKKLLLSDSGFYLCAWGGQQNTEAFFGQGTRLTVV.

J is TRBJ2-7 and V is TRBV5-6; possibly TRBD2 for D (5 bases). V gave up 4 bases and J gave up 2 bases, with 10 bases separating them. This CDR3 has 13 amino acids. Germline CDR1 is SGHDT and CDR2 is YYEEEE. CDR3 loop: CASSPGVAYEQYF. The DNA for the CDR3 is TGTGCCAGCAGCCCCGGGGTGGCCTACGAGCAGTACTTC.

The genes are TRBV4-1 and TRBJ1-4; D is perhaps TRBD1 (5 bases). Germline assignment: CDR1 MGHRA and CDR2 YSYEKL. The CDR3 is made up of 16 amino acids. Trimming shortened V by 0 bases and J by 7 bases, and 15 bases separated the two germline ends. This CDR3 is CASSQDGDRGREKLFF. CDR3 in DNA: TGCGCCAGCAGCCAAGATGGGGACCGAGGTCGTGAAAAACTGTTTTTT.

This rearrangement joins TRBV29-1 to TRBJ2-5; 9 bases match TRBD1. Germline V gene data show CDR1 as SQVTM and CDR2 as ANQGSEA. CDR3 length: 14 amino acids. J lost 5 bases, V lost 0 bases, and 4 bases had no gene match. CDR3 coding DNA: TGCAGCGTTGAAGATTACAGGGGGCGGGAGACCCAGTACTTC. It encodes CSVEDYRGRETQYF.

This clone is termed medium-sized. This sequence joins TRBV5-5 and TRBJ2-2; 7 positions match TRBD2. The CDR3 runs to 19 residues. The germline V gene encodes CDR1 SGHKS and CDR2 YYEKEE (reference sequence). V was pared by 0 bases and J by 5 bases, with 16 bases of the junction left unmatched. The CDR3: CASSLELPRSGMGTGELFF. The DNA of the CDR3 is TGTGCCAGCAGCTTGGAATTACCGAGGAGCGGGATGGGGACCGGGGAGCTGTTTTTT.

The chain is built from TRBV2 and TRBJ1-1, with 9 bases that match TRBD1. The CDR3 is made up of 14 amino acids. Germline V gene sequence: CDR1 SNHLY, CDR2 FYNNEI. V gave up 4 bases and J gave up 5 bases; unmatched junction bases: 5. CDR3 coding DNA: TGTGCCAGCAGTGCGGACAGGGGCCGGACTGAAGCTTTCTTT. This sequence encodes CASSADRGRTEAFF. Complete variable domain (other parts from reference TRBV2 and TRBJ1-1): EPEVTQTPSHQVTQMGQEVILRCVPISNHLYFYWYRQILGQKVEFLVSFYNNEISEKSEIFDDQFSVERPDGSNFTLKIRSTKLEDSAMYFCASSADRGRTEAFFGQGTRLTVV.

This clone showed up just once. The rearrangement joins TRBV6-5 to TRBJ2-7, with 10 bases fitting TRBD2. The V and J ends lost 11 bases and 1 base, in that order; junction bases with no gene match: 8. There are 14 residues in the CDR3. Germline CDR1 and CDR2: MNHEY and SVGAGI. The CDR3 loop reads CASSLAGVSYEQYF. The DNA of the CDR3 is TGTGCCTCCTCGCTAGCGGGAGTATCCTACGAGCAGTACTTC.

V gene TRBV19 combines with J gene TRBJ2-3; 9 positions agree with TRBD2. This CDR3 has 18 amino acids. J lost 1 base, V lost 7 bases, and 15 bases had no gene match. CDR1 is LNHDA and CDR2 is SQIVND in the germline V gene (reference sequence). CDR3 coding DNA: TGTGCCAGTACCCCCCGTAGCGGGAGCGGGGATGGCACAGATACGCAGTATTTT. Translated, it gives CASTPRSGSGDGTDTQYF.

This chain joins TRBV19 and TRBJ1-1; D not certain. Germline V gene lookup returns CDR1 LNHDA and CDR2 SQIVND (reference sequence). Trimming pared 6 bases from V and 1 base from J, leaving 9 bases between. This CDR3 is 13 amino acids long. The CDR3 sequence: CASRRRRNTEAFF. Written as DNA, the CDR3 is TGTGCCAGTAGACGGCGGAGGAACACTGAAGCTTTCTTT.

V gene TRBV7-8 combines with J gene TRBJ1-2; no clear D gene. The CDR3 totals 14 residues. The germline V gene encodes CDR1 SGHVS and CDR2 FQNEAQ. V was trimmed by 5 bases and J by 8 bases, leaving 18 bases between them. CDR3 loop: CASSDVRSWEGYTF. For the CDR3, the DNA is TGTGCCAGCAGCGACGTACGTTCCTGGGAAGGCTACACCTTC.